This T cell receptor (beta chain) was obtained from a study of T-cell reconstitution after alpha-beta-depleted transplantation in children. For TCRbeta, the library was prepared with unique molecular identifiers. One entry per CDR3 protein results from TCRdb running MiXCR on the PCR reads. Of around 480,000 distinct CDR3 sequences detected, 32% appear once; the ten largest clones hold more than 2%. V lost 2 bases and J 7 bases, leaving 11 bases between the germline ends. CDR3 length: 14 amino acids. The sample here was PBMCs from the stem cell graft donor, taken from the stem cell graft. The rearrangement joins TRBV12-3 or TRBV12-4 to TRBJ2-2; D tentatively reads TRBD1 or TRBD2 (6 bases each). This sequence originates from a human donor who donated a stem cell graft to a child with aplastic anemia. CDR3 region: CASSLRGASGELFF. CDR3 DNA: TGTGCCAGCAGTTTAAGGGGGGCGAGCGGGGAGCTGTTTTTT.